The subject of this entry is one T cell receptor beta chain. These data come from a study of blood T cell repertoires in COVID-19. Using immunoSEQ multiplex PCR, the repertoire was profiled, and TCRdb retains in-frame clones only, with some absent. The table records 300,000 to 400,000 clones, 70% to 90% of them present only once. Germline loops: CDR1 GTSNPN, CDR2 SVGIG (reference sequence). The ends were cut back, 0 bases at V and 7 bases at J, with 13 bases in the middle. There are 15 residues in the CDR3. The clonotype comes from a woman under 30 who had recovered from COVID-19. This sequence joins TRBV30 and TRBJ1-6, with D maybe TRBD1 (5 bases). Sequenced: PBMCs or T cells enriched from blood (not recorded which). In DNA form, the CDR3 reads TGTGCCTGGAGTGTCCCTGACAGAAGGAATTCACCCCTCCACTTT. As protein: CAWSVPDRRNSPLHF.